This TCR beta chain was profiled in a study of cytomegalovirus exposure and HLA in healthy donors. PCR employed 60 Vbeta and 13 Jbeta primers. The table came from immunoSEQ multiplex PCR; TCRdb's copy has only in-frame clones and leaves some out. The data hold tens of thousands of clones, with around 69% observed a single time. Germline CDR1 MNHNS, CDR2 SASEGT. V trimming: 4 bases; J trimming: 1 base; junction bases outside the gene matches: 2. This CDR3 has 15 residues. This clone is labeled as medium-sized. No antigen is known for it. Findings and caveats of the study: Specific recognition of CMV antigens was confirmed in vitro for a few chains (all CMV-associated).

What was sequenced was PBMCs. The TCR comes from a human donor in good health. The chain has TRBV6-1 and TRBJ2-3; 10 nucleotides agree with TRBD2. In DNA, the CDR3 is TGTGCCAGCAGTGTCACTAGCGGGGGCACAGATACGCAGTATTTT. Its translation is CASSVTSGGTDTQYF.